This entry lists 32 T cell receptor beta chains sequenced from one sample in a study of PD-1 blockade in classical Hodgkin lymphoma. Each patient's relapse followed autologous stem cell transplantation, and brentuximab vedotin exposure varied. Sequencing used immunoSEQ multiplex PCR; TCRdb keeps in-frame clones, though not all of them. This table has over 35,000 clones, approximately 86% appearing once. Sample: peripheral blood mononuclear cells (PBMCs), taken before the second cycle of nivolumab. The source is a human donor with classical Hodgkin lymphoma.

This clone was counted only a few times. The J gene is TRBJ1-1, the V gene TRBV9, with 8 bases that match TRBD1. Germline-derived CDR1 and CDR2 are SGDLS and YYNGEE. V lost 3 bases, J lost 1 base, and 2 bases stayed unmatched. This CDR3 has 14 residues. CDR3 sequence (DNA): TGTGCCAGCAGCGCCGGACAGGGGAACACTGAAGCTTTCTTT. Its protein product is CASSAGQGNTEAFF.

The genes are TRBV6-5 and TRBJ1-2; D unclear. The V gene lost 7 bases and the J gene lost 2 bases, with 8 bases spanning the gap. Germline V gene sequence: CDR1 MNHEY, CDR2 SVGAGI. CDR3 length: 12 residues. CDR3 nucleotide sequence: TGTGCCAGCATTAGCGGAAACTATGGCTACACCTTC. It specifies CASISGNYGYTF.

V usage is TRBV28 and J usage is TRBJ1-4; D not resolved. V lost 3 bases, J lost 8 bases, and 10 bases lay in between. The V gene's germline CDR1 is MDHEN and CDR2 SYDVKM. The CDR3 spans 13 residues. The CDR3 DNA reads TGTGCCAGCAGTTTTACCACCAGGGAAAAACTGTTTTTT. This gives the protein CASSFTTREKLFF.

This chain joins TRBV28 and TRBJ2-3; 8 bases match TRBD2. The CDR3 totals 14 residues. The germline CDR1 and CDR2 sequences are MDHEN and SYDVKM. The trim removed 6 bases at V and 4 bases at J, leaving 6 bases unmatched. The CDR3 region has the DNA TGTGCCAGCAGCCCAAGCGGGAGTGCAGATACGCAGTATTTT. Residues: CASSPSGSADTQYF.

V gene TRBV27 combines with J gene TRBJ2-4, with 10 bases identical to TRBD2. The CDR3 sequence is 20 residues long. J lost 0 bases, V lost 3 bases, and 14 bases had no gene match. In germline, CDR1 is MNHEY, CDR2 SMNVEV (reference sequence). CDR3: CASSLPPGLAISLAKNIQYF. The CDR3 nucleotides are TGTGCCAGCAGTTTGCCCCCGGGACTAGCGATAAGCCTAGCCAAAAACATTCAGTACTTC.

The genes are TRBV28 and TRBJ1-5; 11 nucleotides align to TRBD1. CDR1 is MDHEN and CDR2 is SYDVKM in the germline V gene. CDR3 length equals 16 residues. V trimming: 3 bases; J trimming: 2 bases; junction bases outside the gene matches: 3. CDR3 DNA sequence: TGTGCCAGCAGTTTCAGGACAGGGGGCCGCAATCAGCCCCAGCATTTT. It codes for CASSFRTGGRNQPQHF.

As DNA, the CDR3 is TGCGCCAGCAGCCCCGAGGGGGACAGGGCGCCCTACGAGCAGTACTTC. Amino acid sequence: CASSPEGDRAPYEQYF. The chain uses TRBV5-1 and TRBJ2-7; TRBD1 matches at 9 bases. Germline V gives CDR1 SGHRS, CDR2 YFSETQ. After removal of 4 bases from V and 2 bases from J, the junction contained 10 bases not matched to a gene. The CDR3 spans 16 residues.

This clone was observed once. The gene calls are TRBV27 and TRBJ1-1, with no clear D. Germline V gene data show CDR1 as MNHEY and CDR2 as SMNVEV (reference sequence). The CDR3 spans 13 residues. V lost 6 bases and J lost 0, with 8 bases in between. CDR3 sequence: CASRALMNTEAFF. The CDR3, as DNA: TGTGCCAGCAGAGCACTTATGAACACTGAAGCTTTCTTT.

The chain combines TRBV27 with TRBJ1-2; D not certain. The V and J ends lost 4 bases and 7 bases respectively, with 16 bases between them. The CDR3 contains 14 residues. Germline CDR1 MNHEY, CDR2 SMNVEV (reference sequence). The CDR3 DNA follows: TGTGCCAGCAGTTCCGCAATAAGACTTGGTGGCTACACCTTC. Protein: CASSSAIRLGGYTF.

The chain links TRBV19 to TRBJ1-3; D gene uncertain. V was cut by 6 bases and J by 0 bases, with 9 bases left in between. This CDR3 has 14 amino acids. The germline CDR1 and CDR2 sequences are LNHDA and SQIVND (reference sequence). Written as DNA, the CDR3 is TGTGCCAGTAGCAGACGGAACTCTGGAAACACCATATATTTT. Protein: CASSRRNSGNTIYF.

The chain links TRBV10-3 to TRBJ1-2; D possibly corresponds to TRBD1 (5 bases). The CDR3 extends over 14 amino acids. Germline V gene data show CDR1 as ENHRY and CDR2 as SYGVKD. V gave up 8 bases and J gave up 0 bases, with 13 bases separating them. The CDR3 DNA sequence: TGTGCCATCCTCCCCTCGGGGCCTAACTATGGCTACACCTTC. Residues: CAILPSGPNYGYTF.

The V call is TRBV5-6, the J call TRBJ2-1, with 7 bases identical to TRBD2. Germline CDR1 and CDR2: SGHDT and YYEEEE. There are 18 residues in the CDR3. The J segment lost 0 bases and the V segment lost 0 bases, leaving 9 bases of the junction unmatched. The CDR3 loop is CASSLETLRGGSYNEQFF. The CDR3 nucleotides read TGTGCCAGCAGCTTGGAAACCCTACGCGGGGGCTCCTACAATGAGCAGTTCTTC. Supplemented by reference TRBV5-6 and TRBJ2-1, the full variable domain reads DAGVTQSPTHLIKTRGQQVTLRCSPKSGHDTVSWYQQALGQGPQFIFQYYEEEERQRGNFPDRFSGHQFPNYSSELNVNALLLGDSALYLCASSLETLRGGSYNEQFFGPGTRLTVL.

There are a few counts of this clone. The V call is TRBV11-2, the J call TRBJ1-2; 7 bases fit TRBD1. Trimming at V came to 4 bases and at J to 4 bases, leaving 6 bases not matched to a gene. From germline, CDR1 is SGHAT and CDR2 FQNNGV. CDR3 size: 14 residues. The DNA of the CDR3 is TGTGCCAGCAGCTCAACAGGGGTGGGCTATGGCTACACCTTC. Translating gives CASSSTGVGYGYTF.

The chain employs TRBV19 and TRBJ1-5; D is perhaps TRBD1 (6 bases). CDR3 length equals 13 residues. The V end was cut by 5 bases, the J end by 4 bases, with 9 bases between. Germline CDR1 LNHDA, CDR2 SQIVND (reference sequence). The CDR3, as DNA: TGTGCCAGTAGTGGACAGTCGAATCAGCCCCAGCATTTT. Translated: CASSGQSNQPQHF.

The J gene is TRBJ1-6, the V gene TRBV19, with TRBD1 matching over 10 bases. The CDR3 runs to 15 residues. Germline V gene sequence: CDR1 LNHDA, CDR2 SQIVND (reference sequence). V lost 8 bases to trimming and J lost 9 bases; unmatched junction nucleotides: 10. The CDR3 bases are TGTGCCAGTCGCCTGGACAGGGGGTTTGGTTCACCCCTCCACTTT. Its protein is CASRLDRGFGSPLHF.

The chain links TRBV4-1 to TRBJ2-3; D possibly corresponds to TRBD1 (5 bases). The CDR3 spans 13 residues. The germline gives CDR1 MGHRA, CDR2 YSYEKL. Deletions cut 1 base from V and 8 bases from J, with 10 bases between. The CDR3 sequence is CASSQVGASTQYF. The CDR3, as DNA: TGCGCCAGCAGCCAAGTTGGGGCCTCTACGCAGTATTTT.

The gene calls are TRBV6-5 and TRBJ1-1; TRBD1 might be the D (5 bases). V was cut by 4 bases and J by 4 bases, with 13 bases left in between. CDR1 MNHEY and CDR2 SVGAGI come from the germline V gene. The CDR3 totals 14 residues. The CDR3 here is CASSSYRSPTEAFF. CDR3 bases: TGTGCCAGCAGTTCCTACAGGAGTCCCACTGAAGCTTTCTTT.

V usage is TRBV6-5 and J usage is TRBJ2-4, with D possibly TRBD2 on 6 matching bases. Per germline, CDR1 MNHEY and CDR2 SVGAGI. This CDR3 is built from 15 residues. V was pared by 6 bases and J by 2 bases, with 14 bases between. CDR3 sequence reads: CASSYGGATKNIQYF. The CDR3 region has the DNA TGTGCCAGCAGCTATGGCGGGGCCACCAAAAACATTCAGTACTTC.

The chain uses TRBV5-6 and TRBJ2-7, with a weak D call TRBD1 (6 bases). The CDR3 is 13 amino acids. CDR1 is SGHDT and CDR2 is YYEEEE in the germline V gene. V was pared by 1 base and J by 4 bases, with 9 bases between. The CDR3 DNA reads TGTGCCAGCAGCTTGCTGGGGGCATACGAGCAGTACTTC. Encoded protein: CASSLLGAYEQYF.

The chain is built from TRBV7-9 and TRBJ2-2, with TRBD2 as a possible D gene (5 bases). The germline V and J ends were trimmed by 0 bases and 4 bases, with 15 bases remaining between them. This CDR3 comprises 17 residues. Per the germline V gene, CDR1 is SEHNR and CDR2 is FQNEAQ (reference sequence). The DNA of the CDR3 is TGTGCCAGCAGCTTAGCGCACCAGACTATGGGCACCGGGGAGCTGTTTTTT. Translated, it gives CASSLAHQTMGTGELFF.

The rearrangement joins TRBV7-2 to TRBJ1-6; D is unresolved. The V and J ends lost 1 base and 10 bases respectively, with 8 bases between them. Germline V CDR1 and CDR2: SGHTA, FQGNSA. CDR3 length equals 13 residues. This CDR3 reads CASSLVVGSPLHF. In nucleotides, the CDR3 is TGTGCCAGCAGCTTAGTTGTTGGATCACCCCTCCACTTT.

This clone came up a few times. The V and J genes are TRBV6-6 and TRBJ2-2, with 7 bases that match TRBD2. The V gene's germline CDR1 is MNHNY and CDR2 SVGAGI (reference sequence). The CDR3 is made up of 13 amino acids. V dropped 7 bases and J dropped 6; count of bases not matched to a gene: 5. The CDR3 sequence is CASTIREAGELFF. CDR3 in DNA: TGTGCCAGCACTATCCGGGAGGCCGGGGAGCTGTTTTTT.

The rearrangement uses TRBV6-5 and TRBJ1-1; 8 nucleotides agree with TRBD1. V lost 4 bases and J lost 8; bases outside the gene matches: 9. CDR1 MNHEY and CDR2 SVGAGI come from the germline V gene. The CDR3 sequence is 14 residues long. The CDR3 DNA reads TGTGCCAGCAGTTTTTTCGGACAGGGCGAGGAAGCTTTCTTT. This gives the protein CASSFFGQGEEAFF.

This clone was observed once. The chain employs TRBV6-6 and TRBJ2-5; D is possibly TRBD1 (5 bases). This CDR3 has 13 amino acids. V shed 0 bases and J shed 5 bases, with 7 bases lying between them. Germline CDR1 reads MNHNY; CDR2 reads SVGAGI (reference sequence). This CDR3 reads CASSYSWGETQYF. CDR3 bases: TGTGCCAGCAGTTACTCGTGGGGCGAGACCCAGTACTTC.

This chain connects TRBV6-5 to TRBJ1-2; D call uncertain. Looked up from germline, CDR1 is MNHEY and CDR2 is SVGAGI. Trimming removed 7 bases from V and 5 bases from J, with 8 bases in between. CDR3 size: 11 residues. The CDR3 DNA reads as TGTGCCAGCACCAGTGGATATGGCTACACCTTC. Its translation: CASTSGYGYTF.

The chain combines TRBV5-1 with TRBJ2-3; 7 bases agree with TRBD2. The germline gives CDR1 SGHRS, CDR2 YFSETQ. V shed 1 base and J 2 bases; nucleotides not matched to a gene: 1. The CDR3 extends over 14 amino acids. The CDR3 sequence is CASSLTSDTDTQYF. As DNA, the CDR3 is TGCGCCAGCAGCTTGACTAGCGACACAGATACGCAGTATTTT.

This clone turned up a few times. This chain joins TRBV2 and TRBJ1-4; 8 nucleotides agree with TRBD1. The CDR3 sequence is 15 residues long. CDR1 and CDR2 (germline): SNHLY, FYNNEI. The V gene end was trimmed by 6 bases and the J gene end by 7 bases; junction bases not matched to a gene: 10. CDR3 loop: CASRERTGWGEKLFF. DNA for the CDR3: TGTGCCAGCAGAGAACGGACAGGGTGGGGTGAAAAACTGTTTTTT.

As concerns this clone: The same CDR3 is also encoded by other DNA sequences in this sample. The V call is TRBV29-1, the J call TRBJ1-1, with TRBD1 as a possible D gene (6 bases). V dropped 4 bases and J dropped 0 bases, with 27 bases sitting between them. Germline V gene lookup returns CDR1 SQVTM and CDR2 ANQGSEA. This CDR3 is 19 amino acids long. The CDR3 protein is CSVVKRSGGGGLMNTEAFF. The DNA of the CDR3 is TGCAGCGTTGTAAAAAGGAGCGGGGGCGGGGGGCTCATGAACACTGAAGCTTTCTTT.

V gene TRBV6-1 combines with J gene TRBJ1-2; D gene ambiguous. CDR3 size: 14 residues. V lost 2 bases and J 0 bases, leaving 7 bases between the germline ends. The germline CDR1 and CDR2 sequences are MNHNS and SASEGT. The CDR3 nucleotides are TGTGCCAGCAGTGAAAATGGAGCTAACTATGGCTACACCTTC. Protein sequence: CASSENGANYGYTF.

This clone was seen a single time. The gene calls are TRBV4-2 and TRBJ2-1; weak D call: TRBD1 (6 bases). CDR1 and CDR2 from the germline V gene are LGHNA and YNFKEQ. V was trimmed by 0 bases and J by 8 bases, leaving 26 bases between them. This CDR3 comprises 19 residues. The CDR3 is CASSQEAISGTPPEDEQFF. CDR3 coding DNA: TGTGCCAGCAGCCAAGAAGCAATTTCGGGGACACCCCCCGAGGATGAGCAGTTCTTC.

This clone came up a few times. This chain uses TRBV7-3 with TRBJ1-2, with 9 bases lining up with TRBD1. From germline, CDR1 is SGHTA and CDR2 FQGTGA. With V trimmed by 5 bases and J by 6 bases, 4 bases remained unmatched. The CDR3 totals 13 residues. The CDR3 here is CASSAQGADGYTF. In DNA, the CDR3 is TGTGCCAGCAGCGCACAGGGGGCAGATGGCTACACCTTC.

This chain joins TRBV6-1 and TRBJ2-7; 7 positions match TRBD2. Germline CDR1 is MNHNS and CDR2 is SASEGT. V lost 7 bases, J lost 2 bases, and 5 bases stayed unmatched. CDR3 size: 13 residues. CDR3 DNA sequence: TGTGCCAGCACCGGCGGGGGAACCTACGAGCAGTACTTC. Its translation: CASTGGGTYEQYF.